This TCR beta chain was sequenced in a study of blood T cell repertoires in COVID-19. Study background: Some COVID-19 samples were acute and others convalescent; all came from the United States, Italy and Spain.

This clone was recorded a few times. V dropped 5 bases and J dropped 4; count of bases not matched to a gene: 9. CDR1 and CDR2 from the germline V gene are MNHEY and SVGAGI. This CDR3 region has 15 residues. Original data processing: The authors estimated nucleated cell counts from reference gene primer amplification. Method: immunoSEQ multiplex PCR; TCRdb's copy keeps in-frame clones and lacks some. V and J calls and clone size are those listed in that table; D and trimming were worked out from the DNA. The sample records fewer than 250,000 clones, about 86% being singletons. This sequence originates from a man aged 50 to 60 with active or convalescent COVID-19. Sequenced: peripheral blood. The rearrangement links TRBV6-5 to TRBJ2-7; 9 nucleotides agree with TRBD2. Here the CDR3 reads CASSRGRLAAYEQYF. Here the CDR3 DNA reads TGTGCCAGCAGTCGGGGGAGACTAGCGGCTTACGAGCAGTACTTC.